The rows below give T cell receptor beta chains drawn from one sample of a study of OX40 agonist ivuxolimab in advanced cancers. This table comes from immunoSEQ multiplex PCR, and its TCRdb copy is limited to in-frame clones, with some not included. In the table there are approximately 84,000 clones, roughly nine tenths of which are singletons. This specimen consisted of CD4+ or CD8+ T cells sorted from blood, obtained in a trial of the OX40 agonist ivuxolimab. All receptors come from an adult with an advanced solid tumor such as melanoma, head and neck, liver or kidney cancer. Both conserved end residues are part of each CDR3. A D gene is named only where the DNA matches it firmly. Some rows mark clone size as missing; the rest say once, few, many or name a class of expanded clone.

TGTGCCAGCAGCCAAGCCACGTCCGGCTATGGCTACACCTTC	CASSQATSGYGYTF	TRBJ1-2	TRBV14	.	.
TGTGCCAGTGCGCAGGGTTCCTACAATGAGCAGTTCTTC	CASAQGSYNEQFF	TRBJ2-1	TRBV19	.	few
TGTGCCATCGGGGATTGGGGCGAGGACACTGAAGCTTTCTTT	CAIGDWGEDTEAFF	TRBJ1-1	TRBV10-3	.	.
TGTGCCATCAGTGAGTCGAGAGGGGAGCAGTTCTTC	CAISESRGEQFF	TRBJ2-1	TRBV10-3	.	.
TGTGCCTGGAGTTACCCCGGGGACTCCAATGAAGAGCAGTACTTC	CAWSYPGDSNEEQYF	TRBJ2-7	TRBV30	.	.
TGTGCCAGCAGTGACAGGGATAGCAATCAGCCCCAGCATTTT	CASSDRDSNQPQHF	TRBJ1-5	TRBV6-6	TRBD1	.
TGTGCCATCAGGAGGACAGGGGATAACTATGGCTACACCTTC	CAIRRTGDNYGYTF	TRBJ1-2	TRBV10-3	TRBD1	.
TGCGCCAGCAGCCGGGGTGGCTCGAGCTCCTACAATGAGCAGTTCTTC	CASSRGGSSSYNEQFF	TRBJ2-1	TRBV5-1	.	.
TGTGCCAGCTCACCTTCCTCAGGGGGGGAAGCTTTCTTT	CASSPSSGGEAFF	TRBJ1-1	TRBV18	TRBD1	.
TGTGCCAGTCGGATGGGAGATACGCAGTATTTT	CASRMGDTQYF	TRBJ2-3	TRBV11-1	.	.
TGCGCCAGCAGCTTGAGTCCGGGGGAGCGGAACACCGGGGAGCTGTTTTTT	CASSLSPGERNTGELFF	TRBJ2-2	TRBV5-1	.	once
TGTGCCAGCAGCTTGGTGGGACAGGGCCGATATGGCTACACCTTC	CASSLVGQGRYGYTF	TRBJ1-2	TRBV5-6	TRBD1	.
TGTGCCAGCAGTAATGACCTTAACTATGGCTACACCTTC	CASSNDLNYGYTF	TRBJ1-2	TRBV6-1	.	.
TGTGCCAGCAGCCAAGAACGACATACGCAGTATTTT	CASSQERHTQYF	TRBJ2-3	TRBV14	.	once
TGTGCCAGCAGCTTATTCGGCGGGGGACTCACAGATACGCAGTATTTT	CASSLFGGGLTDTQYF	TRBJ2-3	TRBV11-2	TRBD2	.
TGTGCCAGCAGTGAACACGGCTCTGGGGCCAACGTCCTGACTTTC	CASSEHGSGANVLTF	TRBJ2-6	TRBV6-1	.	.
TGTGCCAGCAGTGCCGGGACTATCAAAGAGACCCAGTACTTC	CASSAGTIKETQYF	TRBJ2-5	TRBV2	TRBD2	.
TGTGCCAGCAGCGTAGGGTCAGGGGGTTATGAGACCCAGTACTTC	CASSVGSGGYETQYF	TRBJ2-5	TRBV9	TRBD1	.
TGTGCCAGCAGTTTATCACGAAATCAGCCCCAGCATTTT	CASSLSRNQPQHF	TRBJ1-5	TRBV27	.	.
TGTGCCAGCAGTTTAGAGGGGGGCTACACCTTC	CASSLEGGYTF	TRBJ1-2	TRBV28	.	.
TGTGCCAGCAGCCCTCCGACAGGGGTTCGGGAAAAACTGTTTTTT	CASSPPTGVREKLFF	TRBJ1-4	TRBV4-2	TRBD1	.
TGTGCCAGCAGCTATGAAGAGACCCAGTACTTC	CASSYEETQYF	TRBJ2-5	TRBV7-8	.	.
TGTGCCAGCAGGGGACAGGGGCGACCTAATGAAAAACTGTTTTTT	CASRGQGRPNEKLFF	TRBJ1-4	TRBV6-1	TRBD1	.
TGTGCCAGCAGTTACTCGACACAGGGTTCTTCACCCCTCCACTTT	CASSYSTQGSSPLHF	TRBJ1-6	TRBV6-5	.	.
TGCGCCAGCAGTGAGCGGCCCCGCGGGGATACGCAGTATTTT	CASSERPRGDTQYF	TRBJ2-3	TRBV10-1	.	few
TGCGCCAGCACTATAGGGACGCTGAACACTGAAGCTTTCTTT	CASTIGTLNTEAFF	TRBJ1-1	TRBV5-1	.	once
TGTGCCAGCAGTAGGACAGGGGGCTATGGCTACACCTTC	CASSRTGGYGYTF	TRBJ1-2	TRBV6-5	TRBD1	.
TGTGCCATCAGTGATACCAGGCCAAGAGCTAACTATGGCTACACCTTC	CAISDTRPRANYGYTF	TRBJ1-2	TRBV10-3	.	few
TGTGCCAGCAGTTCGGGTCGAGCCGGTGAGCAGTTCTTC	CASSSGRAGEQFF	TRBJ2-1	TRBV27	.	.
TGTGCCAGCAGGTTAGGGGAGGAGAACACTGAAGCTTTCTTT	CASRLGEENTEAFF	TRBJ1-1	TRBV6-5	.	.
TGTGCCAGCAGCGAGACCACAGATACGCAGTATTTT	CASSETTDTQYF	TRBJ2-3	TRBV9	.	.
TGCGCCAGCAGCTTGGCGGGTGATAACACCGGGGAGCTGTTTTTT	CASSLAGDNTGELFF	TRBJ2-2	TRBV5-1	.	.
TGTGCCAGCAGCTTGAAGGGAGCAGATACGCAGTATTTT	CASSLKGADTQYF	TRBJ2-3	TRBV5-6	.	.
TGTGCCAGCAGTTTAGGCACCGGGGAGCTGTTTTTT	CASSLGTGELFF	TRBJ2-2	TRBV28	.	.
TGTGCCAGCAGCTTGAGACAGGGGAATACTGAAGCTTTCTTT	CASSLRQGNTEAFF	TRBJ1-1	TRBV5-4	TRBD1	once
TGTGCCAGCAGCTCATATAACCGGAGAGGCTATGGCTACACCTTC	CASSSYNRRGYGYTF	TRBJ1-2	TRBV9	.	.
TGCAGCGCAACTGAAGGGACAGGGGGAGAGACCCAGTACTTC	CSATEGTGGETQYF	TRBJ2-5	TRBV29-1	TRBD1	.
TGTGCCAGCTCACCCTCCGGACTAGCGGGGGGCACGGGGGAGTTCTTC	CASSPSGLAGGTGEFF	TRBJ2-1	TRBV18	TRBD2	.
TGCGCCAGCAGCCAAGAGCGGGGGCGATCCTACGAGCAGTACTTC	CASSQERGRSYEQYF	TRBJ2-7	TRBV4-3	.	.
TGTGCCAGCAGTGTGTCCAGACGGAATGAAAAACTGTTTTTT	CASSVSRRNEKLFF	TRBJ1-4	TRBV28	.	.
TGCGCCAGCAGCGCAGGCCGGGACAGCCCCGTGCATTTT	CASSAGRDSPVHF	TRBJ2-3	TRBV10-1	TRBD1	.
TGTGCCAGCAGCTCCGGGACCGCAGCCACAGATACGCAGTATTTT	CASSSGTAATDTQYF	TRBJ2-3	TRBV5-4	.	.
TGTGCCAGCAGCTATCAGAGGGGAGGAGAGACCCAGTACTTC	CASSYQRGGETQYF	TRBJ2-5	TRBV7-2	.	.
TGTGCCAGCAGCGAGGGACTAGCGGGTTACCTACCAGCGACTAGCACAGATACGCAGTATTTT	CASSEGLAGYLPATSTDTQYF	TRBJ2-3	TRBV9	TRBD2	.
TGTGCCAGCGAGGGGGCCTCAGGGGCCGAGACCCAGTACTTC	CASEGASGAETQYF	TRBJ2-5	TRBV7-8	TRBD1	.
TGCGCCAGCAGCTTGCAGGGAAGGGGAAACACTGAAGCTTTCTTT	CASSLQGRGNTEAFF	TRBJ1-1	TRBV5-1	.	.
TGTGCCAGCAGCTCCGACAGGGATCGGGGATTTAACACTGAAGCTTTCTTT	CASSSDRDRGFNTEAFF	TRBJ1-1	TRBV5-4	TRBD1	.
TGCGCCAGCCACAGGGACCGGAGTGGCCGGGAGCAGTTCTTC	CASHRDRSGREQFF	TRBJ2-1	TRBV5-1	.	.
TGCGCCAGCAGCTTGGAGGGAGCAGGGGGCGATGAGCAGTTCTTC	CASSLEGAGGDEQFF	TRBJ2-1	TRBV5-1	TRBD1	.
TGCGCCAGCAGCTTGTACGGGCAGTCTGGAAACACCATATATTTT	CASSLYGQSGNTIYF	TRBJ1-3	TRBV5-1	.	.
TGTGCCAGCAGCAAAGCGCACTTACTCGGCTATGGCTACACCTTC	CASSKAHLLGYGYTF	TRBJ1-2	TRBV21-1	.	.
TGTGCCAGTAGGGTAAGCCCATCTCAAGAGACCCAGTACTTC	CASRVSPSQETQYF	TRBJ2-5	TRBV19	.	.